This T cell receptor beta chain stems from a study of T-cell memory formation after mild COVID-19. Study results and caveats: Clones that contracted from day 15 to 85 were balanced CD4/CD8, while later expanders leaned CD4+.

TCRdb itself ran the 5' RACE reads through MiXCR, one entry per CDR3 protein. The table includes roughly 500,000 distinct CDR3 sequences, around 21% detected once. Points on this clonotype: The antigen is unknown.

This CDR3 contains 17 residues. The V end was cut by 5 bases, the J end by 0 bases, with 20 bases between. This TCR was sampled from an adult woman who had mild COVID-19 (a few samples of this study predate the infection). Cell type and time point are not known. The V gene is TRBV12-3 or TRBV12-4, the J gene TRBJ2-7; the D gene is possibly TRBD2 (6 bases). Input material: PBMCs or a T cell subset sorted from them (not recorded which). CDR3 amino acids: CASSGPFPSESSYEQYF. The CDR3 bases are TGTGCCAGCAGTGGTCCATTTCCTAGCGAGAGCTCCTACGAGCAGTACTTC.